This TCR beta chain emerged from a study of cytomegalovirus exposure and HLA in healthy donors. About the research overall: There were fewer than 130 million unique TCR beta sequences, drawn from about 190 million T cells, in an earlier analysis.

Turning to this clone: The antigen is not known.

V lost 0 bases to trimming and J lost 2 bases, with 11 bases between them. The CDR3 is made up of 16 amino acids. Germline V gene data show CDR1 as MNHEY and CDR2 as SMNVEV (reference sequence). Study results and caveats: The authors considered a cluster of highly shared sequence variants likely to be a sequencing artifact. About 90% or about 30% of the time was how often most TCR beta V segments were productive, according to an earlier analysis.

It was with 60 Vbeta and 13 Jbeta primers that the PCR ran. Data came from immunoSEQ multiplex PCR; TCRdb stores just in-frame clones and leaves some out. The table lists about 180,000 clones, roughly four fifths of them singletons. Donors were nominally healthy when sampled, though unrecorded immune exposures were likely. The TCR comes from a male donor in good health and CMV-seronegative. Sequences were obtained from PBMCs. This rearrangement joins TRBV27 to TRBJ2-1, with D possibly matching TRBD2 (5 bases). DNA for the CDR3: TGTGCCAGCAGTTTATCTGCGGGCTCAACCTACAATGAGCAGTTCTTC. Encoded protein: CASSLSAGSTYNEQFF.